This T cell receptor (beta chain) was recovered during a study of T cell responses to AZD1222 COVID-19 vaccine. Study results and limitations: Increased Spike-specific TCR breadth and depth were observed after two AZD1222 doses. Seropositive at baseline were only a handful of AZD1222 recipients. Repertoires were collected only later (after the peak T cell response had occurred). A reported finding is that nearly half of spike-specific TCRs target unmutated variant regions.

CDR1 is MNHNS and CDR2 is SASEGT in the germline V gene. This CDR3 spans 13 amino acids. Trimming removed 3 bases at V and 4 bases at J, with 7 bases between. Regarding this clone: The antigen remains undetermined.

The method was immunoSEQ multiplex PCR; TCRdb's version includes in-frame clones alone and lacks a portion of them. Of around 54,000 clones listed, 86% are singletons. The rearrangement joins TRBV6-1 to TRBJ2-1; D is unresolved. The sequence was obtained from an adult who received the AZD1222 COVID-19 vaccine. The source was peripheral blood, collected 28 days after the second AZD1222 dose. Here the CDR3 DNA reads TGTGCCAGCAGTGATACCCGGTACAATGAGCAGTTCTTC. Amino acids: CASSDTRYNEQFF.